This T cell receptor (beta chain) stems from a study of CD8+CD57+ T cells in acquired aplastic anemia. About the study: On average, sorted CD4+ and CD8+ cells gave around 3.3 ug of DNA.

From germline, CDR1 is SGDLS and CDR2 YYNGEE. The CDR3 has 14 residues. V lost 2 bases, J lost 4 bases, and 12 bases lay in between. The patients chosen for sequencing had shown expansion of CD8+CD57+ cells (detected by flow cytometry). Blood sampling was performed on the patients, and none of them had received therapy by then. Genomic DNA served as template for TCR beta VDJ and CDR3 profiling. Each CDR3 protein gets one entry after TCRdb re-called the reads with MiXCR. The table shows under 350,000 distinct CDR3 sequences, with 45% to 65% occurring only once. The TCR comes from a human donor with aplastic anemia. The chain recombines TRBV9 with TRBJ1-1; no clear D. Sequenced sample: sorted CD4+, CD8+, or CD8+CD57+ T cells (not recorded which) from PBMCs. The CDR3 reads CASSVQLSSTEAFF. The CDR3 DNA reads as TGTGCCAGCAGCGTCCAACTTTCGAGCACTGAAGCTTTCTTT.